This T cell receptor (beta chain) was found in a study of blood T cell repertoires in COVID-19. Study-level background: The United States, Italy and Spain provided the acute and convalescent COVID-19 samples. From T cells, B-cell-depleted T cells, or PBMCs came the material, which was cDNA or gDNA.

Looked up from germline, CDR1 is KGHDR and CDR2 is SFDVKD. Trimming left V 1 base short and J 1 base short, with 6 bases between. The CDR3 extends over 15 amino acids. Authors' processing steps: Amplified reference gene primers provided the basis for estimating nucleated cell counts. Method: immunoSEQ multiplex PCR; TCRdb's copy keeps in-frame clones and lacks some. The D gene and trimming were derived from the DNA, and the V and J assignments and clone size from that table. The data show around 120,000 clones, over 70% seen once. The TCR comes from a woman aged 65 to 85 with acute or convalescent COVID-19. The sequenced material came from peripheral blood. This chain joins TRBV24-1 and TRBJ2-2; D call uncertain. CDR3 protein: CATSDLSQNTGELFF. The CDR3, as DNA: TGTGCCACCAGTGATTTATCACAGAACACCGGGGAGCTGTTTTTT.